This TCR beta chain was recovered during a study of cytomegalovirus exposure and HLA in healthy donors. Broader study findings: Most TCR sequences were uncommon, yet certain public TCRs appeared in many donors. Later analysis identified 16,951 TCR beta sequences associated with HLA alleles, using a false discovery rate threshold of 0.05. The majority of CMV-associated TCR beta chains were reported as apparently HLA-restricted in a later analysis.

It was with 60 Vbeta and 13 Jbeta primers that the PCR ran. This table comes from immunoSEQ multiplex PCR, and its TCRdb copy is limited to in-frame clones, with some not included. The table lists roughly 97,000 clones, about a tenth of them singletons. The CDR3 runs to 18 residues. Between the trimmed V and J ends, which lost 4 bases and 0 bases, there was a span of 18 bases. Germline V gene lookup returns CDR1 MDHEN and CDR2 SYDVKM. This clone was seen a single time. What it binds is unknown. Input material: PBMCs. This sequence was found in a man between 35 and 55 years old in good health and CMV-seropositive. This rearrangement joins TRBV28 to TRBJ1-4, with D uncertain. For the CDR3, the DNA is TGTGCCAGCAGTTCAACTCGGGGTTACAGATCAACTAATGAAAAACTGTTTTTT. Translating it yields CASSSTRGYRSTNEKLFF.